Listed below are T cell receptor beta chains from one sample, sequenced in a study of identical twins. TCRdb re-analysed the 5' RACE reads in MiXCR, keeping a single row per CDR3 protein. The top ten hold 1.5% to 2% of the sample, which has some 600,000 distinct CDR3 sequences, less than 9% seen once. These sequences were also reported in another study, on yellow fever vaccine responses in identical twins.

Sequences were obtained from PBMCs. Receptor source: a woman aged 18-29 years in good health. The CDR3 runs from the conserved cysteine through the conserved F or W. The D gene is left open where the match is weak. A row's size may be missing; if present it is once, few, many or a size class.

cdr3_nt | cdr3_aa | cdr3_length | v_call | clone_size | d_call | j_call
TGCGCCAGCAGCCCGGGGACAAACTTTAACACTGAAGCTTTCTTT | CASSPGTNFNTEAFF | 15 | TRBV5-1 | few | NA | TRBJ1-1
TGTGCCAGCAGCCTTATAAACCCCGGACTCTTGGGGGACCTCCAAGAGACCCAGTACTTC | CASSLINPGLLGDLQETQYF | 20 | TRBV4-2 | many | NA | TRBJ2-5
TGTGCCAGCAGATCGGGGGGCACGACTAACTATGGCTACACCTTC | CASRSGGTTNYGYTF | 15 | TRBV12-3/TRBV12-4 | many | NA | TRBJ1-2
TGTGCCAGCAGCTCCGGGCCCGGACAGGGCCATAACCATGGCTACACCTTC | CASSSGPGQGHNHGYTF | 17 | TRBV7-8 | NA | TRBD1 | TRBJ1-2
TGCGCCAGCAGGTTAGAACAGGGGATCACTGAAGCTTTCTTT | CASRLEQGITEAFF | 14 | TRBV5-1 | many | TRBD1 | TRBJ1-1
TGCAGCGTTGCGCTTTCTGAAGCTTTCTTT | CSVALSEAFF | 10 | TRBV29-1 | NA | NA | TRBJ1-1
TGTGCCAGCAGCGGCTCCGCGGCGCCCTCTAACTATGGCTACACCTTC | CASSGSAAPSNYGYTF | 16 | TRBV5-6 | few | NA | TRBJ1-2
TGTGCCAGCAGTTACTTCTCAAGCTCTGGAAACACCATATATTTT | CASSYFSSSGNTIYF | 15 | TRBV6-5 | NA | NA | TRBJ1-3
TGCAGCGTTACAGGAGGGAACACTGAAGCTTTCTTT | CSVTGGNTEAFF | 12 | TRBV29-1 | few | NA | TRBJ1-1
TGTGCCAGCAGTTCTCAGGTTCCCCAAGAGACCCAGTACTTC | CASSSQVPQETQYF | 14 | TRBV28 | NA | NA | TRBJ2-5
TGTGCCATCAGTGAGCTCATGGCGGTGGACAATGAGCAGTTCTTC | CAISELMAVDNEQFF | 15 | TRBV10-3 | few | NA | TRBJ2-1
TGTGCCAGCAGCCAATACAGCGGGACTCAATACAATGAGCAGTTCTTC | CASSQYSGTQYNEQFF | 16 | TRBV7-9 | few | TRBD2 | TRBJ2-1
TGTGCCAGCGACAGGGAATACAACTCCAATGAGCAGTTCTTC | CASDREYNSNEQFF | 14 | TRBV10-3 | NA | TRBD1 | TRBJ2-1
TGTGCCAGCACCTTTAGGGAGAGTTCGGATACGCAGTATTTT | CASTFRESSDTQYF | 14 | TRBV11-2 | few | NA | TRBJ2-3
TGCGCCAGCAGCTTGGACGGAGACTCTGGAAACACCATATATTTT | CASSLDGDSGNTIYF | 15 | TRBV5-1 | many | NA | TRBJ1-3
TGCTGCGCAGCCGGGACTAGCGGGGGACAACCCACAGATACGCAGTATTTT | CCAAGTSGGQPTDTQYF | 17 | TRBV20-1 | NA | TRBD2 | TRBJ2-3
TGCAGTGCGCGGACACGTGACACCGGGGAGCTGTTTTTT | CSARTRDTGELFF | 13 | TRBV20-1 | NA | NA | TRBJ2-2
TGTGCCAGCAGCGTAAGGACTAGCGGAATGAAATCCTACAATGAGCAGTTCTTC | CASSVRTSGMKSYNEQFF | 18 | TRBV11-1 | many | TRBD2 | TRBJ2-1
TGTGCCAGCAGCCCAGGGGTGTTGGGTTACAATGAGCAGTTCTTC | CASSPGVLGYNEQFF | 15 | TRBV12-3/TRBV12-4 | NA | NA | TRBJ2-1
TGCGCCAGCAGCTTCGAGGGGGCTGGCAATGAGCAGTTCTTC | CASSFEGAGNEQFF | 14 | TRBV5-1 | many | TRBD1 | TRBJ2-1
TGTGCCAGCAGTTTAAACATCGAAGTGAATTCACCCCTCCACTTT | CASSLNIEVNSPLHF | 15 | TRBV12-3/TRBV12-4 | many | NA | TRBJ1-6
TGCGCCAGCAGCCAAGTAGATATGGGACTTATCCTCGGAAACACCATATATTTT | CASSQVDMGLILGNTIYF | 18 | TRBV4-1 | many | NA | TRBJ1-3
TGTGCCACCAGTGATAGCAGACTAGCGAGCTACAATGAGCAGTTCTTC | CATSDSRLASYNEQFF | 16 | TRBV24-1 | many | TRBD2 | TRBJ2-1
TGCGCCAGCAGCCAAGACTGGGACACTCGTCCTTACAATGAGCAGTTCTTC | CASSQDWDTRPYNEQFF | 17 | TRBV4-1 | NA | NA | TRBJ2-1
TGTGCCAGCAGTTACTTAAGGGAGACCCAGTACTTC | CASSYLRETQYF | 12 | TRBV6-6 | many | NA | TRBJ2-5
TGTGCCAGCAGCTTAGGCCAGGCTCTGAACACTGAAGCTTTCTTT | CASSLGQALNTEAFF | 15 | TRBV7-9 | many | NA | TRBJ1-1
TGTGCCATCATGGGTCCTTCCAATGAGCAGTTCTTC | CAIMGPSNEQFF | 12 | TRBV10-3 | many | NA | TRBJ2-1
TGTGCCAGCAGTTCCGGGACAGGGGATTTCACAGATACGCAGTATTTT | CASSSGTGDFTDTQYF | 16 | TRBV12-3/TRBV12-4 | few | TRBD1 | TRBJ2-3
TGTGCCAGCAGTTACCCCGGCCGGCAGGGACAAGAGACCCAGTACTTC | CASSYPGRQGQETQYF | 16 | TRBV6-5 | NA | NA | TRBJ2-5
TGTGCCAGCAGTCTTAACCAGGGAGGCAATCAGCCCCAGCATTTT | CASSLNQGGNQPQHF | 15 | TRBV12-3/TRBV12-4 | NA | NA | TRBJ1-5
TGTGCCAGCAGCCCCCCGCTAGGGTTTTATGGCTACGGGGCTCTCTTC | CASSPPLGFYGYGALF | 16 | TRBV7-2 | NA | NA | TRBJ1-2
TGCGCCAGCAGCCCCGACAGGTCCGGGGAGCTGTTTTTT | CASSPDRSGELFF | 13 | TRBV5-1 | many | NA | TRBJ2-2
TGTGCCAGCAGCTTACGGGGGGACGGGGACACCATATATTTT | CASSLRGDGDTIYF | 14 | TRBV7-9 | many | NA | TRBJ1-3
TGCGCCAGCAGCGGACAGAACAGGGGCTCCGGAAACACCATATATTTT | CASSGQNRGSGNTIYF | 16 | TRBV5-1 | many | TRBD1 | TRBJ1-3
TGCGCCAGCAGCCCGTCAGAATCTATGAACACTGAAGCTTTCTTT | CASSPSESMNTEAFF | 15 | TRBV10-1 | NA | NA | TRBJ1-1
TGTGCCAGCCTAGCGGGACGCACCTACGAGCAGTACTTC | CASLAGRTYEQYF | 13 | TRBV2 | few | TRBD2 | TRBJ2-7
TGTGCTAGTGGTTTGGTACCCAGCGCAAGCACAGATACGCAGTATTTT | CASGLVPSASTDTQYF | 16 | TRBV12-5 | NA | NA | TRBJ2-3